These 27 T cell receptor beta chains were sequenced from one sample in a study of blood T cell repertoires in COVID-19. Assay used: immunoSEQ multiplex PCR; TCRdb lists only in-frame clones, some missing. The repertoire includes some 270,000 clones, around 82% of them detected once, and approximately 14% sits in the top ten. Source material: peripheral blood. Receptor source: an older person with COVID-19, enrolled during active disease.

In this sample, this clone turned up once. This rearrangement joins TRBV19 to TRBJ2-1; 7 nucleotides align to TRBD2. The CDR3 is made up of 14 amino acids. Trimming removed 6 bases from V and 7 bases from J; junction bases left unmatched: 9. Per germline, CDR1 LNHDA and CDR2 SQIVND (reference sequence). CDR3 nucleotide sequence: TGTGCCAGTAGCCTAGCGGCTGGGCCTAATGAGCAGTTCTTC. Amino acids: CASSLAAGPNEQFF.

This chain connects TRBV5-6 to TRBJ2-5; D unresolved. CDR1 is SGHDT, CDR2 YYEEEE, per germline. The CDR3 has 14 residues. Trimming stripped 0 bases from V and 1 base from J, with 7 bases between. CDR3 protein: CASSLAQLQETQYF. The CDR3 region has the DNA TGTGCCAGCAGCTTGGCACAGCTCCAAGAGACCCAGTACTTC.

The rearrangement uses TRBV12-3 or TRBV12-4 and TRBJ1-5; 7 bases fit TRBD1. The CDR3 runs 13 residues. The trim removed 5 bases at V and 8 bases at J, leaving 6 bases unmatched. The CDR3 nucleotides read TGTGCCAGCAGTCCACAGGGGTACGAGCCCCAGCATTTT. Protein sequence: CASSPQGYEPQHF.

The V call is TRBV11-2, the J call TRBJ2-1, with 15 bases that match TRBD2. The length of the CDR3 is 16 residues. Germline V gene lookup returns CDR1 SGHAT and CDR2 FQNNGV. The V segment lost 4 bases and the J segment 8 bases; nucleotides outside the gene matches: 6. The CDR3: CASSSPGTSGRYEQFF. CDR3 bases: TGTGCCAGCAGCTCGCCCGGGACTAGCGGGAGGTATGAGCAGTTCTTC.

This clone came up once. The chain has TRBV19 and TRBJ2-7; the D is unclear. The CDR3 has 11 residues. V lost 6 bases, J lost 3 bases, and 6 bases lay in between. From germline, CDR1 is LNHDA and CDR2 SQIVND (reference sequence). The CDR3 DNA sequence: TGTGCCAGTAGGGGCAGCTACGAGCAGTACTTC. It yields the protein CASRGSYEQYF.

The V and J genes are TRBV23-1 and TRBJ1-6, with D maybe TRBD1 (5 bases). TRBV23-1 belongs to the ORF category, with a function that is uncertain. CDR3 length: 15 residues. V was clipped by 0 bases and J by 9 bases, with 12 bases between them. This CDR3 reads CASSQSWGLGSPLHF. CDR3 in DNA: TGCGCCAGCAGTCAATCGTGGGGCCTTGGTTCACCCCTCCACTTT.

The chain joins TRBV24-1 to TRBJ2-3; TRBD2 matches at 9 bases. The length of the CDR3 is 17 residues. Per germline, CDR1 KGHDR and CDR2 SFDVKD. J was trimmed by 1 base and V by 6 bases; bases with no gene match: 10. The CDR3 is CATSRSSGRLGTDTQYF. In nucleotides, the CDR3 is TGTGCCACCAGTCGCAGTAGCGGGAGACTTGGCACAGATACGCAGTATTTT.

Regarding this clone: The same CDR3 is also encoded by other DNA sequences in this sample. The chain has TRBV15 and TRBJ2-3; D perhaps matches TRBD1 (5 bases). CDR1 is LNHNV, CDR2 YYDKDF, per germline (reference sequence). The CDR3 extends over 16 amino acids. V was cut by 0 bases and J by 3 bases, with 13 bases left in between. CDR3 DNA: TGTGCCACCAGCAGAGAAGGAAGGGGTTTGACAGATACGCAGTATTTT. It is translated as CATSREGRGLTDTQYF.

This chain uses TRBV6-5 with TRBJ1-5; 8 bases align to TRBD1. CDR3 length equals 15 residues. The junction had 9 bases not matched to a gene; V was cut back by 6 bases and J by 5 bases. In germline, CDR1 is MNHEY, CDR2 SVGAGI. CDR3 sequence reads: CASRDPGGTDQPQHF. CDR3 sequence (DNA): TGTGCCAGCAGAGATCCAGGGGGCACCGATCAGCCCCAGCATTTT.

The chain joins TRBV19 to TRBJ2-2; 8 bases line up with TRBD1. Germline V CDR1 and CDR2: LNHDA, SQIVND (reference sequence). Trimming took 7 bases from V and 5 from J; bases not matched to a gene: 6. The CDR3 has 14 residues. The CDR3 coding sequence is TGTGCCAGTACCGAGACAGGGGCGACCGGGGAGCTGTTTTTT. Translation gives CASTETGATGELFF.

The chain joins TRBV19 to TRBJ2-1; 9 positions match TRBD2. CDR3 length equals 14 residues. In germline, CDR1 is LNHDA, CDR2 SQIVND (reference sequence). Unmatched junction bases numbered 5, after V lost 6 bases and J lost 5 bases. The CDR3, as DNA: TGTGCCAGTAGGACAGCGGGAGGCCACAATGAGCAGTTCTTC. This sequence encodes CASRTAGGHNEQFF.

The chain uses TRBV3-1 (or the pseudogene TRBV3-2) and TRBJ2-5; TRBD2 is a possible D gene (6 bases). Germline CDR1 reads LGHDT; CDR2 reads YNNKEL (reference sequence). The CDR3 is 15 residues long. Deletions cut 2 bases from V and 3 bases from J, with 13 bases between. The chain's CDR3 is CASSQMVAVKETQYF. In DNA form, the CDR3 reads TGTGCCAGCAGCCAAATGGTAGCGGTTAAAGAGACCCAGTACTTC.

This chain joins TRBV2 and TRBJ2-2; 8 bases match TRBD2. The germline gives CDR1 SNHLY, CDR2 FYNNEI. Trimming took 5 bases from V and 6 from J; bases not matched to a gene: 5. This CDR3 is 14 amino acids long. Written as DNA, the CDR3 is TGTGCCAGCAGTACCCGGCGGGGGGCCGGGGAGCTGTTTTTT. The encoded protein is CASSTRRGAGELFF.

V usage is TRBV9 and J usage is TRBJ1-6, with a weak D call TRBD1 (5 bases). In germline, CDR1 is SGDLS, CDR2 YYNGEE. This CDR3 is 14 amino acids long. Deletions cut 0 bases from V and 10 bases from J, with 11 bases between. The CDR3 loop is CASSVGGDRSPLHF. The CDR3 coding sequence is TGTGCCAGCAGCGTAGGGGGGGATCGGTCACCCCTCCACTTT.

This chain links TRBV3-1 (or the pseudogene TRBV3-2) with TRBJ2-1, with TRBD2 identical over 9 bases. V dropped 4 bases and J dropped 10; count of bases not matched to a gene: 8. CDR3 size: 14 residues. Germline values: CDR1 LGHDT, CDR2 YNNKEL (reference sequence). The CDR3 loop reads CASSLFSGRNEQFF. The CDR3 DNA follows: TGTGCCAGCAGCCTCTTTAGCGGGAGAAACGAGCAGTTCTTC.

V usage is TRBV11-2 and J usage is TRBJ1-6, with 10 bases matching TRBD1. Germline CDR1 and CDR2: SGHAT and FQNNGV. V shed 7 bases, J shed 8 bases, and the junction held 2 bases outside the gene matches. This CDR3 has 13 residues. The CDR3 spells CASTTGGYSPLHF. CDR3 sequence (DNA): TGTGCCAGCACGACAGGGGGCTATTCACCCCTCCACTTT.

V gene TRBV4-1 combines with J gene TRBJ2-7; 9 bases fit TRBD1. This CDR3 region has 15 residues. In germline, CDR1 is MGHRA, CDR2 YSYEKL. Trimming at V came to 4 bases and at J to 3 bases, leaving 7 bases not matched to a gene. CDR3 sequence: CASSPGQGRRYEQYF. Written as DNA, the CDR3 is TGCGCCAGCAGCCCGGGACAGGGCCGCCGCTACGAGCAGTACTTC.

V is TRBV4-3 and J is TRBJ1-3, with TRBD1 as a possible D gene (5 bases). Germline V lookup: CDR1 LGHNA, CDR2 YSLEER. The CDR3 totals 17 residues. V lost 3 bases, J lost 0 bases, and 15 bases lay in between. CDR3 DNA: TGCGCCAGCAGCCACCTGGGAGGGGCAAGCTCTGGAAACACCATATATTTT. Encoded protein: CASSHLGGASSGNTIYF.

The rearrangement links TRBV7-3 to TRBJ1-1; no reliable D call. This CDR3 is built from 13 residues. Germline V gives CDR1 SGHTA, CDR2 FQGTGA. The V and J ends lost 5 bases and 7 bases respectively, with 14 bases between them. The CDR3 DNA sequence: TGTGCCAGCAGCGGGCGTAGAATGGATGAAGCTTTCTTT. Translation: CASSGRRMDEAFF.

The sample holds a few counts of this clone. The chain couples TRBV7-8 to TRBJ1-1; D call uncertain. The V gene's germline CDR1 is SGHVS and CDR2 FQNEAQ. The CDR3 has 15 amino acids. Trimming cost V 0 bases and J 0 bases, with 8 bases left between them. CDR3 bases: TGTGCCAGCAGCTTAGCTTACAGTTTGAACACTGAAGCTTTCTTT. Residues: CASSLAYSLNTEAFF.

The CDR3 region has the DNA TGTGCCAGCAGCTTAGCGCTGGGCAGCAATCAGCCCCAGCATTTT. Amino acids: CASSLALGSNQPQHF. The genes are TRBV7-2 and TRBJ1-5; unclear D gene. This CDR3 has 15 amino acids. Deletions cut 0 bases from V and 1 base from J, with 7 bases between. Germline loops: CDR1 SGHTA, CDR2 FQGNSA.

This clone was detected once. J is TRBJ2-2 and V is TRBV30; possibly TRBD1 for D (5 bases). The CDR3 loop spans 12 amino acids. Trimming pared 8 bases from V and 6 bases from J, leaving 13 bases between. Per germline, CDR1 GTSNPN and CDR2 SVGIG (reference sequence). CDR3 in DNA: TGTGCCCTATTGACCAGGGCCGGGGAGCTGTTTTTT. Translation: CALLTRAGELFF.

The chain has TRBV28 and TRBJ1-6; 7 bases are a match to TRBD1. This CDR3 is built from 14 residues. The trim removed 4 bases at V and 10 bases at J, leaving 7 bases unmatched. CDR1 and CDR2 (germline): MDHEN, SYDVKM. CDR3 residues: CASSYRGLGSPLHF. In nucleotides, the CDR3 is TGTGCCAGCAGTTACAGGGGCCTTGGCTCACCCCTCCACTTT. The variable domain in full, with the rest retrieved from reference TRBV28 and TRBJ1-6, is DVKVTQSSRYLVKRTGEKVFLECVQDMDHENMFWYRQDPGLGLRLIYFSYDVKMKEKGDIPEGYSVSREKKERFSLILESASTNQTSMYLCASSYRGLGSPLHFGNGTRLTVT.

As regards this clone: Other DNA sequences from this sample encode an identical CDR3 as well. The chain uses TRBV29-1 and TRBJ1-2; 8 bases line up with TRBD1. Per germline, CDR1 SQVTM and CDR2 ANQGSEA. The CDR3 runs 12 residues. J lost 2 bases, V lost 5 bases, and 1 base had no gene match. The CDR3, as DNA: TGCAGCGTTAACAGGGGGAACTATGGCTACACCTTC. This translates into CSVNRGNYGYTF.

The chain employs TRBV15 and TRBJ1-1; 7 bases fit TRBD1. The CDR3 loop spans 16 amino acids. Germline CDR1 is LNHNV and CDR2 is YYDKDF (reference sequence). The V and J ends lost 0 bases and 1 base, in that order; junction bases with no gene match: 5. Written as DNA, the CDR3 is TGTGCCACCAGCAGAGATTGGGCAGGGGGGAACACTGAAGCTTTCTTT. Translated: CATSRDWAGGNTEAFF.

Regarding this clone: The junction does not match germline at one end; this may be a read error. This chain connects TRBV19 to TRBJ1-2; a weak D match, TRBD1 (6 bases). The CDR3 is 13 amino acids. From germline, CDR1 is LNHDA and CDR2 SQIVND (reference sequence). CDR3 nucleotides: TGTGTCAGTATGGACAGAATGGCCTATGGCTACACCTTC. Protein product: CVSMDRMAYGYTF.

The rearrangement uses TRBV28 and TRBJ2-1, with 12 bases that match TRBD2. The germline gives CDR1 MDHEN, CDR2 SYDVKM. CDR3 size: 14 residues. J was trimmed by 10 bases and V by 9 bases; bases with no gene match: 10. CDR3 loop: CASDRLAGAGEQFF. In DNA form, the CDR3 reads TGTGCCAGTGACCGACTAGCGGGGGCGGGAGAGCAGTTCTTC.